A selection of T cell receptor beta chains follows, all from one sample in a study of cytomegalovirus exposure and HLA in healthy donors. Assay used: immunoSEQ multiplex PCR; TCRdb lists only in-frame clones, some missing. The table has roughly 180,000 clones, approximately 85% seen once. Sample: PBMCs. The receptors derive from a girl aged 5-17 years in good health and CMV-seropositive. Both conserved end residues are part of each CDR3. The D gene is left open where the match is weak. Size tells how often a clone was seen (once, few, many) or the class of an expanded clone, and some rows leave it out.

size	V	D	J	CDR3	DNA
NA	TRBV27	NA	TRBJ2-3	CASSPDTDTQYF	TGTGCCAGCAGCCCAGACACAGATACGCAGTATTTT
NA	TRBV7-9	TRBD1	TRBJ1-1	CASSWQGAEAFF	TGTGCCAGCAGCTGGCAGGGGGCTGAAGCTTTCTTT
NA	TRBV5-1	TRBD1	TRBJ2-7	CASSPETGASYEQYF	TGCGCCAGCAGCCCCGAGACAGGGGCCTCCTACGAGCAGTACTTC
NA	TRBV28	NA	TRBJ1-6	CASRAPWGRGRSSPLHF	TGTGCCAGCAGGGCCCCCTGGGGCAGGGGAAGGAGCTCACCCCTCCACTTT
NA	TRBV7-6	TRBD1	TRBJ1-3	CASSLEQGAGNTIYF	TGTGCCAGCAGCTTAGAACAGGGGGCTGGAAACACCATATATTTT
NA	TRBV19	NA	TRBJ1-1	CASSNQWGAEAFF	TGTGCCAGTAGTAATCAATGGGGCGCTGAAGCTTTCTTT
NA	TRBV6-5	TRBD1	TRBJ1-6	CASSTGQDGNSPLHF	TGTGCCAGCAGCACCGGACAGGATGGGAATTCACCCCTCCACTTT
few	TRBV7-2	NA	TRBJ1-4	CASSRGHEEKLFF	TGTGCCAGCAGCCGGGGACACGAAGAAAAACTGTTTTTT
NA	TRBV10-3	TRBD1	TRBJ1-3	CAISRQTGDAGNTIYF	TGTGCCATCAGTCGTCAGACAGGGGATGCGGGAAACACCATATATTTT
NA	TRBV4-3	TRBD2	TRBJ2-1	CASSQGNPPGGEQFF	TGCGCCAGCAGCCAAGGGAACCCCCCGGGGGGTGAGCAGTTCTTC
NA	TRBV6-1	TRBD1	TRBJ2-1	CASGRQGFGNEQFF	TGTGCCAGCGGGAGACAGGGGTTTGGTAATGAGCAGTTCTTC